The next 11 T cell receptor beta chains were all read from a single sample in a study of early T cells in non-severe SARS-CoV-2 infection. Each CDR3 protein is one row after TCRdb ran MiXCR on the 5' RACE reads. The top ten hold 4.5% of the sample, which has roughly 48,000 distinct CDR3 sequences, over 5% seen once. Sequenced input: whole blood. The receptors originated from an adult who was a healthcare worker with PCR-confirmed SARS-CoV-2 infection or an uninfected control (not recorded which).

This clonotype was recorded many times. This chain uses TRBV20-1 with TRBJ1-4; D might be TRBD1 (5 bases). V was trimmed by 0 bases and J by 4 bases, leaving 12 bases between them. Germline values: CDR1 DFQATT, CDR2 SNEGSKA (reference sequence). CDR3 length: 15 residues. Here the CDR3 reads CSARDHQGSNEKLFF. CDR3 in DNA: TGCAGTGCTAGAGATCACCAGGGCAGTAATGAAAAACTGTTTTTT.

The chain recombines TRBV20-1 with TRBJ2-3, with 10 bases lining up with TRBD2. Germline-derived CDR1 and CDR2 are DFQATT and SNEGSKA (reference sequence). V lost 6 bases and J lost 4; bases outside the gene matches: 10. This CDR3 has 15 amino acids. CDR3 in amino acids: CSAYRASGSSDTQYF. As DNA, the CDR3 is TGCAGTGCATATAGGGCTAGCGGGAGTTCAGATACGCAGTATTTT.

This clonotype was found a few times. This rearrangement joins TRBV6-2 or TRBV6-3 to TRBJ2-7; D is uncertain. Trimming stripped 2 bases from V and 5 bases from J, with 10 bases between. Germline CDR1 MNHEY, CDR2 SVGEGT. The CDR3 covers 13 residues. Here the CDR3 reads CASSYPLRNEQYF. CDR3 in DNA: TGTGCCAGCAGTTACCCCTTGCGCAACGAGCAGTACTTC.

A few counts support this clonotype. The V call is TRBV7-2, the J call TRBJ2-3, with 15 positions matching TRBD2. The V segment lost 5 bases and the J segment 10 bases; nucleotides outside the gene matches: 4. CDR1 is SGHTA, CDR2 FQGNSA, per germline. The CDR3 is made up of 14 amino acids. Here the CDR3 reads CASSTRTSGGAQYF. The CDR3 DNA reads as TGTGCCAGCAGCACGCGGACTAGCGGGGGGGCGCAGTATTTT. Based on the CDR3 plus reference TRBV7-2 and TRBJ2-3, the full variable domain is GAGVSQSPSNKVTEKGKDVELRCDPISGHTALYWYRQSLGQGLEFLIYFQGNSAPDKSGLPSDRFSAERTGGSVSTLTIQRTQQEDSAVYLCASSTRTSGGAQYFGPGTRLTVL.

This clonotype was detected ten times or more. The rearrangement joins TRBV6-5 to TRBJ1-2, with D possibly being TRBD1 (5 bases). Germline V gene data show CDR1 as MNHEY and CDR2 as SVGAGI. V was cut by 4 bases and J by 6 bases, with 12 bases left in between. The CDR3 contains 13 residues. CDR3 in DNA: TGTGCCAGCAGTTCAACCGGGGCGCATGGCTACACCTTC. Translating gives CASSSTGAHGYTF.

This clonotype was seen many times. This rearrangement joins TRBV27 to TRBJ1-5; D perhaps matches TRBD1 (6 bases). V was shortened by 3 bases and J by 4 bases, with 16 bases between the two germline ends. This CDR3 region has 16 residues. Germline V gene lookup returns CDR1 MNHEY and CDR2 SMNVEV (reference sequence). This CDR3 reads CASSFLTPRGNQPQHF. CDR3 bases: TGTGCCAGCAGTTTTTTAACTCCTAGGGGGAATCAGCCCCAGCATTTT.

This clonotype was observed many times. CDR3 loop: CASSSTGVEKTQYF. The DNA for the CDR3 is TGTGCCAGTAGTTCGACAGGGGTGGAGAAGACCCAGTACTTC. The gene calls are TRBV19 and TRBJ2-5; 8 nucleotides agree with TRBD1. The trim removed 5 bases at V and 6 bases at J, leaving 8 bases unmatched. The CDR3 sequence is 14 residues long. Per the germline V gene, CDR1 is LNHDA and CDR2 is SQIVND (reference sequence).

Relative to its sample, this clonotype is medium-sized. CDR3 protein: CASSLGQFAEAFF. Here the CDR3 DNA reads TGTGCCAGCAGCTTAGGACAGTTCGCTGAAGCTTTCTTT. The chain employs TRBV7-9 and TRBJ1-1, with D maybe TRBD1 (5 bases). The germline V gene has CDR1 SEHNR and CDR2 FQNEAQ (reference sequence). The CDR3 spans 13 residues. V shed 1 base and J shed 6 bases, with 9 bases lying between them.

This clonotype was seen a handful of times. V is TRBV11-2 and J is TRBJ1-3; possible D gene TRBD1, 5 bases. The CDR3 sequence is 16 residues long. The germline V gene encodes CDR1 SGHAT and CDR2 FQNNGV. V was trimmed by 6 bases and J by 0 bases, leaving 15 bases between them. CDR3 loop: CASSPTFQGSGNTIYF. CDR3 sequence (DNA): TGTGCCAGCAGTCCGACATTCCAGGGCTCTGGAAACACCATATATTTT.

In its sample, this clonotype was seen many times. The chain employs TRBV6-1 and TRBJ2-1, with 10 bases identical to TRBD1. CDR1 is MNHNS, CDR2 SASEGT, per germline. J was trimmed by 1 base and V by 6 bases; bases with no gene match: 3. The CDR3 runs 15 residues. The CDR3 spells CASRWTGGSYNEQFF. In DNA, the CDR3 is TGTGCCAGCAGATGGACAGGGGGATCCTACAATGAGCAGTTCTTC.

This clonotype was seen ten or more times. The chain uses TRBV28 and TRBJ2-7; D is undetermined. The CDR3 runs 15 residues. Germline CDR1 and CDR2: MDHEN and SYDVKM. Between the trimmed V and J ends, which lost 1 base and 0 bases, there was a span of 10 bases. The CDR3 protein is CASSLSSLSSYEQYF. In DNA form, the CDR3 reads TGTGCCAGCAGTTTATCATCTCTCAGCTCCTACGAGCAGTACTTC.